These 23 T cell receptor beta chains share one sample of origin, sequenced in a study of shared clonotypes between healthy human individuals. Here immunoSEQ multiplex PCR was the method, and the copy in TCRdb shows in-frame clones only, minus some. The repertoire consists of about 680,000 clones, with 60% to 80% occurring once and the leading ten covering approximately 1.8%. The sample was memory CD4+ T cells sorted from blood. Subset described: CD45RA-negative fraction. The receptors derive from a woman aged 25 to 39 in good health.

The rearrangement uses TRBV7-9 and TRBJ1-4; 9 positions agree with TRBD1. Germline values: CDR1 SEHNR, CDR2 FQNEAQ (reference sequence). V shed 2 bases and J 2 bases; nucleotides not matched to a gene: 3. This CDR3 is built from 16 residues. The CDR3 protein is CASSLTGGATNEKLFF. The CDR3, as DNA: TGTGCCAGCAGCTTAACAGGGGGCGCGACTAATGAAAAACTGTTTTTT.

A word on this clone: A much bigger clone sits one base away, suggesting this may be a read error. The rearrangement joins TRBV27 to TRBJ2-3; D ambiguous. Trimming cost V 6 bases and J 1 base, with 11 bases left between them. The CDR3 is 14 residues long. Germline V gives CDR1 MNHEY, CDR2 SMNVEV (reference sequence). In nucleotides, the CDR3 is TGTGCCAGCAGCTCCCGGGTGGGCACAGATACGCAGTATTTT. Translation: CASSSRVGTDTQYF.

This chain joins TRBV7-2 and TRBJ2-1, with 7 bases identical to TRBD2. J lost 6 bases, V lost 5 bases, and 4 bases had no gene match. The germline V gene has CDR1 SGHTA and CDR2 FQGNSA. The CDR3 loop spans 13 amino acids. The CDR3 bases are TGTGCCAGCAGCCCACGACTAGCCAATGAGCAGTTCTTC. It is translated as CASSPRLANEQFF.

This clone appeared a few times. The chain joins TRBV11-3 to TRBJ2-1, with 8 bases fitting TRBD2. The CDR3 is 16 amino acids. Trimming took 1 base from V and 3 from J; bases not matched to a gene: 5. Per the germline V gene, CDR1 is SGHNT and CDR2 is YENEEA. The CDR3 protein is CASSLGFSGIYNEQFF. DNA for the CDR3: TGTGCCAGCAGCTTAGGGTTTAGCGGGATCTACAATGAGCAGTTCTTC.

The genes are TRBV11-2 and TRBJ1-1, with D unclear. CDR3 length equals 15 residues. V shed 0 bases and J shed 2 bases, with 10 bases lying between them. Germline CDR1 reads SGHAT; CDR2 reads FQNNGV. CDR3 sequence reads: CASSLDPGVNTEAFF. CDR3 DNA sequence: TGTGCCAGCAGCTTAGACCCCGGCGTTAACACTGAAGCTTTCTTT. Combining the CDR3 with reference TRBV11-2 and TRBJ1-1 gives the whole variable domain EAGVAQSPRYKIIEKRQSVAFWCNPISGHATLYWYQQILGQGPKLLIQFQNNGVVDDSQLPKDRFSAERLKGVDSTLKIQPAKLEDSAVYLCASSLDPGVNTEAFFGQGTRLTVV.

This clone has only a few counts. CDR3 nucleotides: TGTGCCAGCAGCTTATTTAGCGGGAGTCCGTACAATGAGCAGTTCTTC. Translated: CASSLFSGSPYNEQFF. The chain joins TRBV7-2 to TRBJ2-1; 9 bases line up with TRBD2. Trimming removed 2 bases from V and 4 bases from J; junction bases left unmatched: 6. The CDR3 is 16 amino acids. CDR1 is SGHTA and CDR2 is FQGNSA in the germline V gene. The full variable domain, completed using reference TRBV7-2 and TRBJ2-1, is GAGVSQSPSNKVTEKGKDVELRCDPISGHTALYWYRQSLGQGLEFLIYFQGNSAPDKSGLPSDRFSAERTGGSVSTLTIQRTQQEDSAVYLCASSLFSGSPYNEQFFGPGTRLTVL.

The rearrangement joins TRBV5-1 to TRBJ2-1; possibly TRBD1 for D (6 bases). Trimming left V 1 base short and J 10 bases short, with 15 bases between. CDR1 and CDR2 (germline): SGHRS, YFSETQ. CDR3 size: 14 residues. The CDR3 nucleotides read TGCGCCAGCAGCTTGAGTCCAGGGGACCAGGAGCAGTTCTTC. It is translated as CASSLSPGDQEQFF.

In its sample, this clone was seen a few times. The chain is built from TRBV13 and TRBJ2-7; 12 bases agree with TRBD2. Germline lookup yields CDR1 PRHDT and CDR2 FYEKMQ (reference sequence). CDR3 length: 18 amino acids. V lost 4 bases, J lost 2 bases, and 12 bases stayed unmatched. CDR3 DNA: TGTGCCAGCAGCTCCATACGGATTAGGACTAGCGGGGCCTACGAGCAGTACTTC. Translation gives CASSSIRIRTSGAYEQYF.

The chain links TRBV18 to TRBJ2-7; no definite D call. The CDR3 runs 12 residues. The V and J ends lost 3 bases and 5 bases respectively, with 8 bases between them. The germline V gene encodes CDR1 KGHSH and CDR2 LQKENI. The CDR3 sequence is CASSPESHEQYF. In nucleotides, the CDR3 is TGTGCCAGCTCACCCGAGTCCCACGAGCAGTACTTC.

J is TRBJ2-3 and V is TRBV28; 8 nucleotides line up with TRBD2. V shed 6 bases and J 0 bases; nucleotides not matched to a gene: 11. CDR1 and CDR2 (germline): MDHEN, SYDVKM. The CDR3 has 17 residues. The CDR3 DNA is TGTGCCAGCAGGTCCGCCCTAGCGGGCTCTAGCACAGATACGCAGTATTTT. Protein: CASRSALAGSSTDTQYF.

This chain uses TRBV5-1 with TRBJ2-2; 10 bases match TRBD2. The junction had 6 bases not matched to a gene; V was cut back by 4 bases and J by 0 bases. Germline CDR1 and CDR2: SGHRS and YFSETQ. The CDR3 consists of 17 residues. The CDR3 bases are TGCGCCAGCAGCGCTAGGACTAGCGGAGCGAACACCGGGGAGCTGTTTTTT. It encodes CASSARTSGANTGELFF.

The V gene is TRBV5-1, the J gene TRBJ2-1; 7 bases are a match to TRBD2. The germline V gene encodes CDR1 SGHRS and CDR2 YFSETQ. V shed 4 bases, J shed 4 bases, and the junction held 8 bases outside the gene matches. CDR3 length: 15 amino acids. The CDR3 DNA reads TGCGCCAGCAGCCTCAGCGGGACTAAGTACAATGAGCAGTTCTTC. It codes for CASSLSGTKYNEQFF. Full variable domain (rest looked up from reference TRBV5-1 and TRBJ2-1): KAGVTQTPRYLIKTRGQQVTLSCSPISGHRSVSWYQQTPGQGLQFLFEYFSETQRNKGNFPGRFSGRQFSNSRSEMNVSTLELGDSALYLCASSLSGTKYNEQFFGPGTRLTVL.

This clone showed up just a few times. V is TRBV6-1 and J is TRBJ1-2, with 9 bases that match TRBD1. The V and J ends lost 4 bases and 8 bases, in that order; junction bases with no gene match: 2. From germline, CDR1 is MNHNS and CDR2 SASEGT. This CDR3 is 12 amino acids long. The DNA for the CDR3 is TGTGCCAGCAGTGGGGGACAGGGAGGCTACACCTTC. Encoded protein: CASSGGQGGYTF.

CDR3 region: CASSFDPGGTPYEQYF. The DNA for the CDR3 is TGTGCCAGCAGTTTTGATCCAGGGGGCACCCCCTACGAGCAGTACTTC. The chain has TRBV27 and TRBJ2-7, with 8 bases aligning to TRBD1. Per the germline V gene, CDR1 is MNHEY and CDR2 is SMNVEV (reference sequence). Trimming at V came to 3 bases and at J to 2 bases, leaving 9 bases not matched to a gene. The CDR3 has 16 amino acids.

The chain couples TRBV11-1 to TRBJ2-5; TRBD2 matches at 14 bases. V shed 3 bases and J 4 bases; nucleotides not matched to a gene: 4. Germline-derived CDR1 and CDR2 are SGHAT and FQDESV (reference sequence). The CDR3 has 16 amino acids. CDR3: CASSFSGTSGRETQYF. DNA of the CDR3: TGTGCCAGCAGCTTTTCCGGGACTAGCGGGAGAGAGACCCAGTACTTC.

V usage is TRBV5-1 and J usage is TRBJ2-5; possible D gene TRBD2, 5 bases. Per the germline V gene, CDR1 is SGHRS and CDR2 is YFSETQ. Trimming stripped 4 bases from V and 5 bases from J, with 18 bases between. The CDR3 contains 15 residues. CDR3 loop: CASSVAPGTGETQYF. The DNA for the CDR3 is TGCGCCAGCAGCGTCGCCCCGGGAACCGGGGAGACCCAGTACTTC.

Concerning this clone: The same CDR3 can be traced to other DNA sequences in this sample. V is TRBV5-4 and J is TRBJ1-1; no definite D call. Germline lookup yields CDR1 SGHNT and CDR2 YYREEE (reference sequence). The CDR3 has 11 amino acids. V was clipped by 3 bases and J by 6 bases, with 6 bases between them. The CDR3 sequence: CASSSQAEAFF. DNA for the CDR3: TGTGCCAGCAGCTCCCAAGCTGAAGCTTTCTTT.

V gene TRBV2 combines with J gene TRBJ1-5; the D is unclear. In germline, CDR1 is SNHLY, CDR2 FYNNEI. The CDR3 covers 14 residues. Trimming removed 7 bases from V and 0 bases from J, with 10 bases in between. CDR3 residues: CASTGIISNQPQHF. The CDR3 DNA sequence: TGTGCCAGCACCGGGATTATTAGCAATCAGCCCCAGCATTTT. Drawing the rest from reference TRBV2 and TRBJ1-5, the complete variable domain is EPEVTQTPSHQVTQMGQEVILRCVPISNHLYFYWYRQILGQKVEFLVSFYNNEISEKSEIFDDQFSVERPDGSNFTLKIRSTKLEDSAMYFCASTGIISNQPQHFGDGTRLSIL.

This clone was detected only once. The rearrangement links TRBV18 to TRBJ2-6; 7 nucleotides line up with TRBD1. The trim removed 9 bases at V and 2 bases at J, leaving 13 bases unmatched. Per germline, CDR1 KGHSH and CDR2 LQKENI. CDR3 size: 17 residues. In nucleotides, the CDR3 is TGTGCCAGTTCCGACCGCAGCGACAGGGCTGGGGCCAACGTCCTGACTTTC. Amino acid sequence: CASSDRSDRAGANVLTF.

The J gene is TRBJ2-1, the V gene TRBV18; D ambiguous. V lost 4 bases and J lost 7, with 5 bases in between. There are 11 residues in the CDR3. Germline CDR1 and CDR2: KGHSH and LQKENI. This CDR3 is CASSQGNEQFF. CDR3 coding DNA: TGTGCCAGCTCACAGGGAAATGAGCAGTTCTTC.

The gene calls are TRBV19 and TRBJ1-1; D unresolved. The CDR3 sequence is 12 residues long. Trimming removed 4 bases at V and 2 bases at J, with 5 bases between. Germline V lookup: CDR1 LNHDA, CDR2 SQIVND (reference sequence). The CDR3 DNA is TGTGCCAGTAGTAACAGAAACACTGAAGCTTTCTTT. Translating gives CASSNRNTEAFF.

The chain uses TRBV13 and TRBJ2-7; weak D call: TRBD1 (6 bases). The CDR3 covers 14 residues. The V gene lost 5 bases and the J gene lost 2 bases, with 13 bases spanning the gap. Germline V gives CDR1 PRHDT, CDR2 FYEKMQ (reference sequence). The CDR3 is CASSPRQAPYEQYF. The DNA for the CDR3 is TGTGCCAGCAGCCCTCGACAGGCGCCCTACGAGCAGTACTTC.

V usage is TRBV10-3 and J usage is TRBJ1-5; 9 bases agree with TRBD1. CDR3 size: 14 residues. V shed 6 bases and J 6 bases; nucleotides not matched to a gene: 6. Germline values: CDR1 ENHRY, CDR2 SYGVKD. CDR3 sequence (DNA): TGTGCCATCAGCGTGGACAGGGGTTTTCAGCCCCAGCATTTT. This sequence encodes CAISVDRGFQPQHF.